Below, 13 T cell receptor beta chains from the same sample are listed, as sequenced in a study of Graves' ophthalmopathy and Graves' hyperthyroidism. Amplified material comprised TCR beta CDR3 regions derived from RNA transcripts. RT-PCR was first run with HTBI primers, then multiplex PCR in a second round. TCRdb processed the multiplex PCR reads anew with MiXCR; each CDR3 protein has one entry. Of about 1.1 million distinct CDR3 sequences detected, roughly 35% appear once; the ten largest clones hold around 10%. The sample taken for sequencing was peripheral blood or thyroid tissue (not recorded which). Receptors were obtained from an adult man with Graves' hyperthyroidism.

As for this clonotype: This could be a read error, since a much larger clone is one nucleotide away. The chain uses TRBV20-1 and TRBJ1-5; D is undetermined. The CDR3 length is 13 residues. Germline loops: CDR1 DFQATT, CDR2 SNEGSKA (reference sequence). CDR3 nucleotide sequence: TGCAGTGCTAGAGACCTCTCATATCAGCCCCAGCTTTTT. Its translation is CSARDLSYQPQLF.

The CDR3, as DNA: TGTGCCAGCAGCTCCTATAGAGGGGTCTATAATTCACCCCTCCACTTT. Translating it yields CASSSYRGVYNSPLHF. This chain connects TRBV5-6 to TRBJ1-6, with D perhaps matching TRBD1 (5 bases). The CDR3 has 16 amino acids. Germline loops: CDR1 SGHDT, CDR2 YYEEEE. Between the trimmed V and J ends, which lost 3 bases and 3 bases, there was a span of 13 bases.

At least ten counts were recorded for this clonotype. This chain connects TRBV7-6 to TRBJ2-5; 8 bases fit TRBD2. The CDR3 sequence is 14 residues long. Germline lookup yields CDR1 SGHVS and CDR2 FNYEAQ. J lost 5 bases, V lost 6 bases, and 8 bases had no gene match. Written as DNA, the CDR3 is TGTGCCAGCAGTCCCCGGGAGGGGTTTGAGACCCAGTACTTC. Amino acid sequence: CASSPREGFETQYF.

A word on this clonotype: The conserved closing phenylalanine or tryptophan is absent in this CDR3, likely reflecting a read error. The DNA is omitted, as the CDR3 cannot be located on it reliably, and the CDR3 follows TCRdb's listing. V usage is TRBV6-6 and J usage is TRBJ2-5; the table's D call of TRBD2 was not tested on the DNA. The CDR3 is 8 residues long, counting both termini. Germline loops: CDR1 MNHNY, CDR2 SVGAGI (reference sequence). The CDR3 spells CASSYALP.

This clonotype has a count of ten or more. This chain connects TRBV25-1 to TRBJ1-1; TRBD1 matches at 7 bases. V shed 9 bases and J 7 bases; nucleotides not matched to a gene: 8. The CDR3 is 12 amino acids. Per the germline V gene, CDR1 is MGHDK and CDR2 is SYGVNS. The CDR3 nucleotides read TGTGCCAGTAAACAGGGGAGCCTTGAAGCTTTCTTT. It codes for CASKQGSLEAFF. The full variable domain, with the rest looked up from reference TRBV25-1 and TRBJ1-1, is EADIYQTPRYLVIGTGKKITLECSQTMGHDKMYWYQQDPGMELHLIHYSYGVNSTEKGDLSSESTVSRIRTEHFPLTLESARPSHTSQYLCASKQGSLEAFFGQGTRLTVV.

This clonotype occurred once. This sequence joins TRBV15 and TRBJ1-5; TRBD1 aligns across 9 bases. The CDR3 loop spans 16 amino acids. Trimming at V came to 11 bases and at J to 2 bases, leaving 13 bases not matched to a gene. Germline-derived CDR1 and CDR2 are LNHNV and YYDKDF (reference sequence). The CDR3 DNA reads TGTGCCCCCGGGACAGGGTTAGGGTATGGCAATCAGCCCCAGCATTTT. Protein product: CAPGTGLGYGNQPQHF.

At least ten counts were recorded for this clonotype. The genes are TRBV3-1 and TRBJ2-5; D remains unclear. The CDR3 has 16 residues. The V end was cut by 0 bases, the J end by 2 bases, with 13 bases between. Germline CDR1 reads LGHDT; CDR2 reads YNNKEL (reference sequence). The CDR3 region is CASSQDFTRRQETQYF. Here the CDR3 DNA reads TGTGCCAGCAGCCAAGATTTTACCAGACGGCAAGAGACCCAGTACTTC.

The chain couples TRBV5-1 to TRBJ2-5; 13 bases line up with TRBD2. The length of the CDR3 is 16 residues. CDR1 is SGHRS and CDR2 is YFSETQ in the germline V gene. The J segment lost 7 bases and the V segment lost 2 bases, leaving 8 bases of the junction unmatched. CDR3 sequence reads: CASSLGLAGAKVTQYF. DNA for the CDR3: TGCGCCAGCAGCTTAGGACTAGCGGGGGCAAAAGTGACCCAGTACTTC. Using reference TRBV5-1 and TRBJ2-5 for the parts outside the CDR3, the full variable domain is KAGVTQTPRYLIKTRGQQVTLSCSPISGHRSVSWYQQTPGQGLQFLFEYFSETQRNKGNFPGRFSGRQFSNSRSEMNVSTLELGDSALYLCASSLGLAGAKVTQYFGPGTRLLVL.

This clonotype appeared many times. V gene TRBV14 combines with J gene TRBJ2-7, with 9 bases matching TRBD1. Germline V gene data show CDR1 as SGHDN and CDR2 as FVKESK. The V segment lost 1 base and the J segment 3 bases; nucleotides outside the gene matches: 4. CDR3 size: 15 residues. The CDR3 spells CASSQVRTGVYEQYF. The CDR3 DNA is TGTGCCAGCAGCCAAGTCCGGACAGGGGTCTACGAGCAGTACTTC.

Concerning this clonotype: Given a much more abundant clone one base away, this may be a read error. V gene TRBV3-1 combines with J gene TRBJ1-1; D not certain. This CDR3 is built from 11 residues. Trimming took off 3 bases at V and 3 bases at J, with 2 bases between the two ends. Germline V gene data show CDR1 as LGHDT and CDR2 as YNNKEL (reference sequence). CDR3 DNA: TGTGCCAGCAGCCACGACACTGAAGCTTTCTTT. This sequence encodes CASSHDTEAFF.

The CDR3 is CATSTLQGLSTGELFF. As DNA, the CDR3 is TGTGCCACCAGCACCTTACAGGGGTTGAGCACCGGGGAGCTGTTTTTT. The V gene is TRBV15, the J gene TRBJ2-2; 7 bases match TRBD1. After removal of 4 bases from V and 4 bases from J, the junction contained 9 bases not matched to a gene. Germline V gene lookup returns CDR1 LNHNV and CDR2 YYDKDF (reference sequence). The CDR3 totals 16 residues.

This clonotype was seen ten or more times. The CDR3 loop reads CSVFLGEKLFF. CDR3 in DNA: TGCAGCGTTTTTCTCGGGGAAAAACTGTTTTTT. V gene TRBV29-1 combines with J gene TRBJ1-4; unclear D gene. CDR3 length: 11 residues. The germline gives CDR1 SQVTM, CDR2 ANQGSEA. The V gene lost 5 bases and the J gene lost 8 bases, with 9 bases spanning the gap.

This clonotype was detected many times. The V and J genes are TRBV20-1 and TRBJ1-2, with 8 bases aligning to TRBD1. Per the germline V gene, CDR1 is DFQATT and CDR2 is SNEGSKA (reference sequence). V shed 5 bases and J 4 bases; nucleotides not matched to a gene: 18. CDR3 length: 17 amino acids. The CDR3 DNA reads as TGCAGTGCTCCAACCGGGACAGGCAACCTCTTGGGCTATGGCTACACCTTC. Its protein product is CSAPTGTGNLLGYGYTF.